Listed here are 25 T cell receptor beta chains from one sample, sequenced in a study of cytomegalovirus exposure and HLA in healthy donors. Amplification used 60 Vbeta primers and 13 Jbeta primers. The method was immunoSEQ multiplex PCR; TCRdb's version includes in-frame clones alone and lacks a portion of them. The data show 95,000 to 150,000 clones, around 66% seen once. The sample comprised PBMCs. These receptors all stem from a middle-aged woman in good health and CMV-seropositive.

In this sample, this clone turned up a few times. The chain uses TRBV30 and TRBJ2-7, with D possibly TRBD1 on 6 matching bases. This CDR3 comprises 14 residues. Deletions cut 2 bases from V and 4 bases from J, with 15 bases between. The V gene's germline CDR1 is GTSNPN and CDR2 SVGIG (reference sequence). In nucleotides, the CDR3 is TGTGCCTGGAGTATAGACAGGTCCAGGTACGAGCAGTACTTC. Residues: CAWSIDRSRYEQYF.

On this clone itself: Germline is not matched at one junction end, which may reflect a read error. The chain carries TRBV7-9 and TRBJ1-2; 7 bases are shared with TRBD1. The CDR3 has 14 amino acids. Germline CDR1 SEHNR, CDR2 FQNEAQ (reference sequence). The DNA for the CDR3 is TGTTCCAGCAGCTTGTCGGGACAGACCTATGGCTACACCTTC. Translated: CSSSLSGQTYGYTF.

V usage is TRBV7-8 and J usage is TRBJ2-6, with D possibly TRBD1 on 6 matching bases. The CDR3 is 21 amino acids. Trimming left V 1 base short and J 0 bases short, with 22 bases between. Germline V gives CDR1 SGHVS, CDR2 FQNEAQ. DNA of the CDR3: TGTGCCAGCAGCTTAGTATCTCAGGGGCCGCTCCCCAGCTCTGGGGCCAACGTCCTGACTTTC. It specifies CASSLVSQGPLPSSGANVLTF.

The CDR3 sequence is CASSPGQGRTEAFF. The CDR3 DNA is TGTGCCAGCAGTCCGGGACAGGGGCGAACTGAAGCTTTCTTT. The V and J genes are TRBV6-5 and TRBJ1-1; TRBD1 aligns across 10 bases. The V and J ends lost 5 bases and 5 bases, in that order; junction bases with no gene match: 5. CDR1 and CDR2 from the germline V gene are MNHEY and SVGAGI. CDR3 size: 14 residues.

The table lists this clone with a few counts. The V gene is TRBV6-1, the J gene TRBJ2-7, with TRBD2 as a possible D gene (6 bases). The germline gives CDR1 MNHNS, CDR2 SASEGT. This CDR3 contains 12 residues. Trimming removed 8 bases at V and 2 bases at J, with 10 bases between. CDR3 amino acids: CASGEVPYEQYF. CDR3 DNA sequence: TGTGCCAGCGGGGAGGTCCCCTACGAGCAGTACTTC.

The V call is TRBV6-5, the J call TRBJ2-3; 8 bases map to TRBD1. Germline V gene data show CDR1 as MNHEY and CDR2 as SVGAGI. Trimming removed 5 bases from V and 4 bases from J; junction bases left unmatched: 5. The CDR3 extends over 14 amino acids. CDR3 protein: CASSRDRSADTQYF. DNA for the CDR3: TGTGCCAGCAGTCGGGACAGGTCCGCAGATACGCAGTATTTT.

This chain's CDR3 is CASSLDSISNQPQHF. DNA of the CDR3: TGTGCCAGTAGCCTGGACAGCATTAGCAATCAGCCCCAGCATTTT. The rearrangement joins TRBV19 to TRBJ1-5; perhaps TRBD1 as D (6 bases). This CDR3 comprises 15 residues. V was pared by 6 bases and J by 0 bases, with 12 bases between. Germline V gene lookup returns CDR1 LNHDA and CDR2 SQIVND (reference sequence).

This clone was detected a few times. The genes are TRBV6-6 and TRBJ2-5, with D perhaps matching TRBD2 (6 bases). Trimming took off 9 bases at V and 5 bases at J, with 10 bases between the two ends. Germline values: CDR1 MNHNY, CDR2 SVGAGI (reference sequence). This CDR3 region has 11 residues. The CDR3 loop reads CASLRGETQYF. CDR3 sequence (DNA): TGTGCCAGTCTCCGGGGGGAGACCCAGTACTTC.

This clone has just a few counts. The rearrangement uses TRBV6-1 and TRBJ1-2, with 9 positions matching TRBD1. Per the germline V gene, CDR1 is MNHNS and CDR2 is SASEGT. The CDR3 length is 14 residues. With V trimmed by 3 bases and J by 8 bases, 7 bases remained unmatched. The CDR3 DNA is TGTGCCAGCAGTGACGGAGGACAGGGGCAAGGCTACACCTTC. Translating it yields CASSDGGQGQGYTF.

The chain joins TRBV5-1 to TRBJ1-1; no reliable D call. V was clipped by 2 bases and J by 2 bases, with 10 bases between them. The CDR3 has 14 residues. Germline V lookup: CDR1 SGHRS, CDR2 YFSETQ. The CDR3 region has the DNA TGCGCCAGCAGCTTAACGCAGACAAACACTGAAGCTTTCTTT. Translated: CASSLTQTNTEAFF.

This clone has only a few counts. As DNA, the CDR3 is TGTGCCAGCAGTTCCGGACTAGCGGGGGGTCAAGAGACCCAGTACTTC. Protein product: CASSSGLAGGQETQYF. The V and J genes are TRBV11-3 and TRBJ2-5, with 14 bases identical to TRBD2. The CDR3 has 16 amino acids. Germline lookup yields CDR1 SGHNT and CDR2 YENEEA. J lost 2 bases, V lost 6 bases, and 5 bases had no gene match.

The chain joins TRBV7-8 to TRBJ2-7; D unresolved. The V gene's germline CDR1 is SGHVS and CDR2 FQNEAQ. The V and J ends lost 4 bases and 1 base respectively, with 11 bases between them. The CDR3 is 14 amino acids. CDR3 in amino acids: CASSSYAASYEQYF. The CDR3 DNA reads as TGTGCCAGCAGCTCCTACGCGGCATCCTACGAGCAGTACTTC.

The chain links TRBV5-1 to TRBJ2-7; 12 nucleotides match TRBD2. Germline CDR1 reads SGHRS; CDR2 reads YFSETQ. The CDR3 loop spans 15 amino acids. V lost 2 bases and J lost 5; bases outside the gene matches: 5. The CDR3 DNA is TGCGCCAGCAGCTTCGGACTAGCGGGGCTCAACGAGCAGTACTTC. Its protein is CASSFGLAGLNEQYF.

The chain has TRBV11-2 and TRBJ1-4; 10 bases match TRBD1. Per the germline V gene, CDR1 is SGHAT and CDR2 is FQNNGV. The junction had 12 bases not matched to a gene; V was cut back by 1 base and J by 7 bases. The CDR3 sequence is 18 residues long. The CDR3 region is CASSLVGLGTGVAEKLFF. CDR3 DNA sequence: TGTGCCAGCAGCTTAGTGGGCCTCGGGACAGGGGTGGCTGAAAAACTGTTTTTT.

This clone occurred a few times. This chain connects TRBV7-9 to TRBJ1-1; 11 bases agree with TRBD1. The CDR3 extends over 15 amino acids. Trimming at V came to 6 bases and at J to 7 bases, leaving 10 bases not matched to a gene. Germline V lookup: CDR1 SEHNR, CDR2 FQNEAQ (reference sequence). For the CDR3, the DNA is TGTGCCAGCAGTTGGGGACAGGGGGGGTTCGGTGAAGCTTTCTTT. Translation: CASSWGQGGFGEAFF.

The chain uses TRBV5-1 and TRBJ2-7; TRBD2 matches at 14 bases. The CDR3 contains 19 residues. J was trimmed by 2 bases and V by 4 bases; bases with no gene match: 14. Germline V CDR1 and CDR2: SGHRS, YFSETQ. CDR3 sequence reads: CASSKTTGTSGSPPYEQYF. The CDR3 bases are TGCGCCAGCAGCAAGACAACCGGGACTAGCGGGAGCCCCCCCTACGAGCAGTACTTC.

This clone was recorded once. This sequence joins TRBV9 and TRBJ2-1; 7 positions match TRBD2. Germline V CDR1 and CDR2: SGDLS, YYNGEE. V was clipped by 0 bases and J by 2 bases; unmatched bases: 2. This CDR3 spans 15 amino acids. CDR3 bases: TGTGCCAGCAGCGTAGCGGCGGGAGCCTACAATGAGCAGTTCTTC. This encodes CASSVAAGAYNEQFF.

In this sample, this clone turned up once. The chain combines TRBV4-2 with TRBJ2-5; 10 bases map to TRBD2. From germline, CDR1 is LGHNA and CDR2 YNFKEQ. CDR3 length: 17 residues. Trimming removed 0 bases from V and 1 base from J; junction bases left unmatched: 5. The CDR3 nucleotides are TGTGCCAGCAGCCAAGAGGGAGCGGGGGGGACCCAAGAGACCCAGTACTTC. Amino acid sequence: CASSQEGAGGTQETQYF.

The rearrangement joins TRBV19 to TRBJ2-3; the D gene is possibly TRBD1 (6 bases). Per germline, CDR1 LNHDA and CDR2 SQIVND (reference sequence). This CDR3 has 13 amino acids. V lost 4 bases and J 4 bases, leaving 9 bases between the germline ends. CDR3 sequence: CASSTEGADTQYF. DNA of the CDR3: TGTGCCAGTAGTACCGAGGGGGCAGATACGCAGTATTTT.

This chain uses TRBV30 with TRBJ2-3; TRBD1 agrees at 7 bases. The CDR3 spans 11 residues. The V gene's germline CDR1 is GTSNPN and CDR2 SVGIG (reference sequence). Trimming took 7 bases from V and 3 from J; bases not matched to a gene: 1. As DNA, the CDR3 is TGTGCCTACAGGGGAACAGATACGCAGTATTTT. Translation gives CAYRGTDTQYF.

J is TRBJ1-4 and V is TRBV5-1; maybe TRBD1 (6 bases). V was cut by 4 bases and J by 0 bases, with 10 bases left in between. Germline V gene data show CDR1 as SGHRS and CDR2 as YFSETQ. This CDR3 is 15 amino acids long. The CDR3 region has the DNA TGCGCCAGCAGCGTGGACAGCACAACTAATGAAAAACTGTTTTTT. Its translation: CASSVDSTTNEKLFF.

This clone was detected a few times. The chain is built from TRBV19 and TRBJ1-5, with a possible D match to TRBD1 (6 bases). Germline-derived CDR1 and CDR2 are LNHDA and SQIVND (reference sequence). Trimming removed 1 base from V and 6 bases from J, with 10 bases in between. This CDR3 comprises 14 residues. CDR3 sequence reads: CASSIGAGVQPQHF. In DNA form, the CDR3 reads TGTGCCAGTAGTATAGGGGCAGGGGTTCAGCCCCAGCATTTT.

The rearrangement uses TRBV28 and TRBJ2-3; D is undetermined. V lost 3 bases, J lost 3 bases, and 7 bases lay in between. The CDR3 runs to 13 residues. Germline V gene sequence: CDR1 MDHEN, CDR2 SYDVKM. The DNA for the CDR3 is TGTGCCAGCAGTTTCCCCCCTACAGATACGCAGTATTTT. This codes for CASSFPPTDTQYF.

The V call is TRBV9, the J call TRBJ1-2; 10 nucleotides match TRBD1. The CDR3 runs to 16 residues. Germline CDR1 SGDLS, CDR2 YYNGEE. V shed 5 bases, J shed 3 bases, and the junction held 10 bases outside the gene matches. DNA for the CDR3: TGTGCCAGCAGTTCTTTACCGGGACAGGGGCACTATGGCTACACCTTC. Translation: CASSSLPGQGHYGYTF.

The rearrangement joins TRBV28 to TRBJ2-1; D gene ambiguous. The CDR3 runs to 15 residues. Germline assignment: CDR1 MDHEN and CDR2 SYDVKM. The ends were cut back, 1 base at V and 3 bases at J, with 10 bases in the middle. CDR3 protein: CASSLSGPHYNEQFF. For the CDR3, the DNA is TGTGCCAGCAGTTTATCTGGGCCACACTACAATGAGCAGTTCTTC.